The 25 T cell receptor beta chains below were found in one sample sequenced in a study of T cell changes during pregnancy in multiple sclerosis. Produced via immunoSEQ multiplex PCR; TCRdb's table is partial and in-frame only. The sample has under 70,000 clones, about 90% seen once. The starting material was CD4+ T cells from peripheral blood mononuclear cells, obtained after pregnancy. The receptor set was obtained from a female donor in good health, enrolled as a control in a pregnancy study.

This clone occurred a few times. The chain is built from TRBV10-3 and TRBJ1-2, with D possibly TRBD1 on 5 matching bases. The V gene's germline CDR1 is ENHRY and CDR2 SYGVKD. V lost 7 bases, J lost 1 base, and 7 bases lay in between. This CDR3 contains 12 residues. The CDR3 loop is CAIKDNNYGYTF. The DNA of the CDR3 is TGTGCCATCAAGGACAATAACTATGGCTACACCTTC.

The rearrangement uses TRBV7-3 and TRBJ2-1, with D unresolved. Germline loops: CDR1 SGHTA, CDR2 FQGTGA. This CDR3 has 11 residues. Deletions cut 8 bases from V and 14 bases from J, with 16 bases between. CDR3 amino acids: CASGTNGPKFF. Written as DNA, the CDR3 is TGTGCCAGCGGCACTAACGGCCCTAAGTTCTTC.

The chain employs TRBV6-5 and TRBJ2-7; TRBD1 agrees at 7 bases. Germline CDR1 MNHEY, CDR2 SVGAGI. The CDR3 has 16 residues. Trimming took 0 bases from V and 3 from J; bases not matched to a gene: 8. The CDR3 nucleotides are TGTGCCAGCAGTTACTCGATTATGGCAGGGGGCTACGAGCAGTACTTC. Translation gives CASSYSIMAGGYEQYF.

This chain links TRBV2 with TRBJ2-7; maybe TRBD1 (6 bases). The CDR3 length is 14 residues. V shed 10 bases and J shed 0 bases, with 16 bases lying between them. Germline V gives CDR1 SNHLY, CDR2 FYNNEI. The CDR3 sequence is CATKSYRDSYEQYF. In nucleotides, the CDR3 is TGTGCCACCAAATCATACAGGGACTCCTACGAGCAGTACTTC.

V and J are TRBV5-1 and TRBJ2-7; D is unclear. The germline V gene has CDR1 SGHRS and CDR2 YFSETQ. V gave up 2 bases and J gave up 3 bases, with 12 bases separating them. This CDR3 spans 14 amino acids. The CDR3 here is CASSFGDLGYEQYF. CDR3 coding DNA: TGCGCCAGCAGCTTTGGAGATTTGGGCTACGAGCAGTACTTC.

The chain links TRBV19 to TRBJ1-4, with D perhaps matching TRBD1 (5 bases). From germline, CDR1 is LNHDA and CDR2 SQIVND (reference sequence). The CDR3 runs to 13 residues. The germline V and J ends were trimmed by 6 bases and 8 bases, with 13 bases remaining between them. The CDR3 spells CASSPREDEKLFF. The CDR3, as DNA: TGTGCCAGTAGCCCCAGGGAAGACGAAAAACTGTTTTTT.

The chain links TRBV7-9 to TRBJ2-7; 7 bases align to TRBD1. The V gene end was trimmed by 7 bases and the J gene end by 7 bases; junction bases not matched to a gene: 10. The CDR3 runs to 13 residues. The germline CDR1 and CDR2 sequences are SEHNR and FQNEAQ (reference sequence). CDR3 coding DNA: TGTGCCAGCACCCGCCCGGACAGGCTAGAGCAGTACTTC. Translating gives CASTRPDRLEQYF. Together with reference TRBV7-9 and TRBJ2-7, the CDR3 gives the full variable domain: DTGVSQNPRHKITKRGQNVTFRCDPISEHNRLYWYRQTLGQGPEFLTYFQNEAQLEKSRLLSDRFSAERPKGSFSTLEIQRTEQGDSAMYLCASTRPDRLEQYFGPGTRLTVT.

The CDR3 region is CASSVLSGTLNTEAFF. Written as DNA, the CDR3 is TGTGCCAGCAGCGTACTTAGCGGGACACTGAACACTGAAGCTTTCTTT. This chain connects TRBV9 to TRBJ1-1, with D tentatively TRBD1 (6 bases). Trimming took off 1 base at V and 0 bases at J, with 13 bases between the two ends. Germline V lookup: CDR1 SGDLS, CDR2 YYNGEE. The CDR3 length is 16 residues.

This chain links TRBV7-2 with TRBJ1-1, with 9 positions matching TRBD1. After removal of 5 bases from V and 6 bases from J, the junction contained 13 bases not matched to a gene. From germline, CDR1 is SGHTA and CDR2 FQGNSA. This CDR3 contains 16 residues. The CDR3 spells CASSPQATGGLSEAFF. DNA of the CDR3: TGTGCCAGCAGCCCGCAAGCTACAGGGGGCTTATCTGAAGCTTTCTTT.

The chain recombines TRBV4-1 with TRBJ1-2; maybe TRBD1 (6 bases). The CDR3 is 13 residues long. Germline values: CDR1 MGHRA, CDR2 YSYEKL. Trimming stripped 0 bases from V and 4 bases from J, with 6 bases between. CDR3 loop: CASSQETGYGYTF. In DNA form, the CDR3 reads TGCGCCAGCAGCCAAGAGACAGGCTATGGCTACACCTTC.

V gene TRBV7-9 combines with J gene TRBJ2-5; the match to TRBD2 covers 13 bases. J lost 2 bases, V lost 1 base, and 4 bases had no gene match. The CDR3 extends over 17 amino acids. Germline lookup yields CDR1 SEHNR and CDR2 FQNEAQ (reference sequence). The CDR3 DNA reads as TGTGCCAGCAGCTTAGTGGGGACTAGCGGGGTTCAAGAGACCCAGTACTTC. Encoded protein: CASSLVGTSGVQETQYF.

This clone came up once. The V call is TRBV7-9, the J call TRBJ2-3; the D gene is possibly TRBD2 (7 bases). V gave up 9 bases and J gave up 6 bases, with 22 bases separating them. Germline V CDR1 and CDR2: SEHNR, FQNEAQ (reference sequence). The CDR3 covers 15 residues. The CDR3 protein is CASLAGGAGLDTQYF. CDR3 coding DNA: TGTGCCAGTCTGGCTGGGGGGGCCGGTTTGGATACGCAGTATTTT.

The chain is built from TRBV5-4 and TRBJ2-3; D is perhaps TRBD1 (6 bases). V lost 3 bases and J lost 5, with 10 bases in between. This CDR3 spans 13 amino acids. From germline, CDR1 is SGHNT and CDR2 YYREEE (reference sequence). In DNA form, the CDR3 reads TGTGCCAGCAGCTCTCCCAGGGGAGATACGCAGTATTTT. It codes for CASSSPRGDTQYF.

The V and J genes are TRBV5-6 and TRBJ1-3; D gene ambiguous. Germline V gene lookup returns CDR1 SGHDT and CDR2 YYEEEE. V was clipped by 0 bases and J by 4 bases, with 8 bases between them. The CDR3 sequence is 14 residues long. The CDR3 sequence: CASSLVGGGNTIYF. The DNA for the CDR3 is TGTGCCAGCAGCTTGGTCGGAGGGGGAAACACCATATATTTT.

V is TRBV11-3 and J is TRBJ1-4; 8 nucleotides agree with TRBD1. The V and J ends lost 5 bases and 7 bases, in that order; junction bases with no gene match: 12. Germline V gives CDR1 SGHNT, CDR2 YENEEA. The CDR3 runs to 16 residues. DNA of the CDR3: TGTGCCAGCAGCGAGAGGGCGAGACAGGGGTCTGAAAAACTGTTTTTT. It encodes CASSERARQGSEKLFF. Full variable domain (rest looked up from reference TRBV11-3 and TRBJ1-4): EAGVVQSPRYKIIEKKQPVAFWCNPISGHNTLYWYLQNLGQGPELLIRYENEEAVDDSQLPKDRFSAERLKGVDSTLKIQPAELGDSAVYLCASSERARQGSEKLFFGSGTQLSVL.

V gene TRBV6-6 combines with J gene TRBJ2-5; D is possibly TRBD2 (6 bases). Germline V gene lookup returns CDR1 MNHNY and CDR2 SVGAGI (reference sequence). Trimming cost V 0 bases and J 3 bases, with 8 bases left between them. The CDR3 sequence is 14 residues long. CDR3 DNA: TGTGCCAGCAGTTACTCCGGGGGAAAAGAGACCCAGTACTTC. It translates to CASSYSGGKETQYF.

The V call is TRBV9, the J call TRBJ2-7, with 11 bases that match TRBD2. This CDR3 has 15 residues. V was pared by 0 bases and J by 3 bases, with 2 bases of the junction left unmatched. Germline V lookup: CDR1 SGDLS, CDR2 YYNGEE. CDR3 region: CASSVVGTSGYEQYF. The CDR3 bases are TGTGCCAGCAGCGTAGTGGGGACTAGCGGCTACGAGCAGTACTTC. The variable domain in full, with the rest retrieved from reference TRBV9 and TRBJ2-7, is DSGVTQTPKHLITATGQRVTLRCSPRSGDLSVYWYQQSLDQGLQFLIQYYNGEERAKGNILERFSAQQFPDLHSELNLSSLELGDSALYFCASSVVGTSGYEQYFGPGTRLTVT.

This chain joins TRBV7-8 and TRBJ2-7; D might be TRBD1 (5 bases). The V end was cut by 5 bases, the J end by 2 bases, with 16 bases between. Germline loops: CDR1 SGHVS, CDR2 FQNEAQ. The CDR3 totals 15 residues. The CDR3 here is CASSPKTVPPYEQYF. CDR3 nucleotides: TGTGCCAGCAGCCCAAAGACAGTACCCCCCTACGAGCAGTACTTC.

This chain connects TRBV7-3 to TRBJ1-1; D uncertain. In germline, CDR1 is SGHTA, CDR2 FQGTGA. CDR3 length: 13 amino acids. With 0 bases removed from V and 5 bases from J, the gap between germline ends came to 7 bases. The CDR3 here is CASSLTAVTEAFF. The CDR3 nucleotides are TGTGCCAGCAGCTTAACGGCAGTAACTGAAGCTTTCTTT.

V usage is TRBV30 and J usage is TRBJ1-4; a possible D gene is TRBD1 (6 bases). The CDR3 is 15 residues long. V shed 1 base and J shed 11 bases, with 20 bases lying between them. The V gene's germline CDR1 is GTSNPN and CDR2 SVGIG (reference sequence). The CDR3 region has the DNA TGTGCCTGGAGTGGCCTTCGGGGGGCTCTGGGGAAACTGTTTTTT. Encoded protein: CAWSGLRGALGKLFF.

This clone came up once. This rearrangement joins TRBV5-8 to TRBJ2-7, with 7 nucleotides matching TRBD1. The CDR3 is made up of 15 amino acids. V lost 6 bases and J lost 4; bases outside the gene matches: 13. CDR1 and CDR2 from the germline V gene are SGHTS and YDEGEE. The CDR3 sequence: CASIPGQHIGYEQYF. The DNA of the CDR3 is TGTGCCAGCATCCCGGGACAGCATATCGGGTACGAGCAGTACTTC. Full variable domain (outside the CDR3, taken from reference TRBV5-8 and TRBJ2-7): EAGVTQSPTHLIKTRGQQATLRCSPISGHTSVYWYQQALGLGLQFLLWYDEGEERNRGNFPPRFSGRQFPNYSSELNVNALELEDSALYLCASIPGQHIGYEQYFGPGTRLTVT.

The genes are TRBV5-4 and TRBJ2-3, with TRBD1 matching 7 bases. Germline V CDR1 and CDR2: SGHNT, YYREEE (reference sequence). This CDR3 is 13 amino acids long. V shed 2 bases and J 5 bases; nucleotides not matched to a gene: 2. For the CDR3, the DNA is TGTGCCAGCAGCTTCACAGGGGAAGATACGCAGTATTTT. It translates to CASSFTGEDTQYF.

V and J are TRBV4-1 and TRBJ2-4; 12 positions agree with TRBD1. The V and J ends lost 0 bases and 3 bases, in that order; junction bases with no gene match: 9. Per the germline V gene, CDR1 is MGHRA and CDR2 is YSYEKL. The CDR3 extends over 19 amino acids. The CDR3 reads CASSQEFAGQGAGKNIQYF. As DNA, the CDR3 is TGCGCCAGCAGCCAAGAATTTGCGGGACAGGGGGCAGGCAAAAACATTCAGTACTTC.

The chain recombines TRBV7-8 with TRBJ2-7, with D uncertain. This CDR3 comprises 11 residues. Looked up from germline, CDR1 is SGHVS and CDR2 is FQNEAQ. The V end was cut by 1 base, the J end by 6 bases, with 4 bases between. In DNA form, the CDR3 reads TGTGCCAGCAGCTTAGGGGCCGAGCAGTACTTC. It encodes CASSLGAEQYF.

The gene calls are TRBV12-5 and TRBJ1-5; D is possibly TRBD1 (5 bases). CDR3 length equals 15 residues. The ends were cut back, 6 bases at V and 3 bases at J, with 15 bases in the middle. Germline CDR1 and CDR2: LGHNT and FRNRAP. The CDR3 protein is CASGTGGSYNQPQHF. CDR3 in DNA: TGTGCTAGTGGAACTGGGGGGTCCTACAATCAGCCCCAGCATTTT.